Detailed here is one T cell receptor beta chain. The germline gives CDR1 MDHEN, CDR2 SYDVKM. The CDR3 sequence is 16 residues long. The trim removed 6 bases at V and 0 bases at J, leaving 6 bases unmatched. The sample is drawn from a study of T cell repertoires in cytomegalovirus infection. From the reads, TCRdb called clonotypes with MiXCR, one entry per CDR3 protein. This table has approximately 100,000 distinct CDR3 sequences, less than 25% appearing once. Sample: CD8+ T cells from PBMCs. V is TRBV28 and J is TRBJ2-3; 10 bases map to TRBD1. The sequence was obtained from a human donor in good health (CMV status not recorded). Some clones in this sample may be carry-over from other donors' samples. The CDR3 reads CASSPGQGRSTDTQYF. In DNA form, the CDR3 reads TGTGCCAGCAGCCCGGGACAGGGGAGGAGCACAGATACGCAGTATTTT.